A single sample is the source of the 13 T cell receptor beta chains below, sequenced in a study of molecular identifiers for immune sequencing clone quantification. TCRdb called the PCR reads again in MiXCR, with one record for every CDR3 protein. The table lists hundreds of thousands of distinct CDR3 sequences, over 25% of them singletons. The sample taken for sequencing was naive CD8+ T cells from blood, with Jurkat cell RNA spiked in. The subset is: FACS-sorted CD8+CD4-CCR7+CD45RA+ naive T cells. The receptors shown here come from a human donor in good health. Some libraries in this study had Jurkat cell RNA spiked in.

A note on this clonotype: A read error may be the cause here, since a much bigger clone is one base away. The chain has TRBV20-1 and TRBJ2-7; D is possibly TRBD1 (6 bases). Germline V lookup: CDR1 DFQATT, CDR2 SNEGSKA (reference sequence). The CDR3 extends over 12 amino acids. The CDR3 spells CGARDLGAEQYF. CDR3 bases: TGCGGTGCTAGAGATCTGGGGGCAGAGCAGTACTTC.

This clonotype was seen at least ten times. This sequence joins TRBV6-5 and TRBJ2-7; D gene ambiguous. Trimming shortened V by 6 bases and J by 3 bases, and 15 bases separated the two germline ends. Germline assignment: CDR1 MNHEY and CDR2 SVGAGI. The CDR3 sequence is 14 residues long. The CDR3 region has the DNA TGTGCCAGCAGGCCTGAAGTGGGCCACTACGAGCAGTACTTC. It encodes CASRPEVGHYEQYF.

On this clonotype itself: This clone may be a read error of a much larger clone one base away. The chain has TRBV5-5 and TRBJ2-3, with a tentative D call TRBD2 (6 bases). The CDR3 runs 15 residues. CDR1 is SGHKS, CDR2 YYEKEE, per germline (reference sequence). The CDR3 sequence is CAGSLGGLAADTQYF. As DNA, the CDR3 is TGTGCCGGCAGCTTGGGTGGCTTAGCGGCAGATACGCAGTATTTT.

The CDR3 region has the DNA TGTGCCAGCAGTTACGGTCAGGTGGGACCCTATGGCTACACCTTC. As protein: CASSYGQVGPYGYTF. The chain recombines TRBV6-2 or TRBV6-3 with TRBJ1-2, with D possibly being TRBD1 (5 bases). Germline-derived CDR1 and CDR2 are MNHEY and SVGEGT. The V end was cut by 2 bases, the J end by 4 bases, with 14 bases between. CDR3 length: 15 amino acids.

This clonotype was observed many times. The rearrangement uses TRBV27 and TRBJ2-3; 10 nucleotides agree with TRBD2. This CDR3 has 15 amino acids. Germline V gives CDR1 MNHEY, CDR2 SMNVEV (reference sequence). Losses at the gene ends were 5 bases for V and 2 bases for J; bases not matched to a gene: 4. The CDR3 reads CASSIAGGLTDTQYF. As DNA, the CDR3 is TGTGCCAGCAGTATAGCGGGAGGACTCACAGATACGCAGTATTTT.

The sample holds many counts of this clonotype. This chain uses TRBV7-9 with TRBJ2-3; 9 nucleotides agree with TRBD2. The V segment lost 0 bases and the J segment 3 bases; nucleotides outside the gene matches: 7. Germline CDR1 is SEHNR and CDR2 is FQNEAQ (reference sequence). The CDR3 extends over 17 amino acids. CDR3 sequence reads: CASSLAVIAGVTDTQYF. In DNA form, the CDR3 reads TGTGCCAGCAGCTTAGCGGTGATAGCGGGAGTAACAGATACGCAGTATTTT.

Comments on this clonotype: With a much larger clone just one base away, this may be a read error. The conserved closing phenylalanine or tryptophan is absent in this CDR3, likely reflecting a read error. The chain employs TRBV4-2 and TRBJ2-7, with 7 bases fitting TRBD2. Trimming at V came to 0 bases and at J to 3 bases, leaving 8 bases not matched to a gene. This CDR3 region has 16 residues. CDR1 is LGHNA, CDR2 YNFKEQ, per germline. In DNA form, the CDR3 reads TGTGCCAGCAGCCAAGAATACTGGAGCGGGAACTACGAGCAGTACTCC. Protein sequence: CASSQEYWSGNYEQYS.

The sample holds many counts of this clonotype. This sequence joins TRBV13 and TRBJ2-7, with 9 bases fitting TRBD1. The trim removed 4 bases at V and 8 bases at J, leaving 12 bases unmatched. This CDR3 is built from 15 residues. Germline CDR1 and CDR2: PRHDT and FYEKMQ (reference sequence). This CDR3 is CASSSSDRGLAQQYF. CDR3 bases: TGTGCCAGCAGCTCGTCGGACAGGGGCCTGGCTCAGCAGTACTTC. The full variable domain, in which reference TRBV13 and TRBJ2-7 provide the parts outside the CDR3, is AAGVIQSPRHLIKEKRETATLKCYPIPRHDTVYWYQQGPGQDPQFLISFYEKMQSDKGSIPDRFSAQQFSDYHSELNMSSLELGDSALYFCASSSSDRGLAQQYFGPGTRLTVT.

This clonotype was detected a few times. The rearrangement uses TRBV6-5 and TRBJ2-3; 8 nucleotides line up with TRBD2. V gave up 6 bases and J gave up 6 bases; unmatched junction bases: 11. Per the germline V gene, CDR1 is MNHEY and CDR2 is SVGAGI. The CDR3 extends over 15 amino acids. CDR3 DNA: TGTGCCAGCAGCTTGACTAGCGCTCCCCTCGATACGCAGTATTTT. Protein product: CASSLTSAPLDTQYF.

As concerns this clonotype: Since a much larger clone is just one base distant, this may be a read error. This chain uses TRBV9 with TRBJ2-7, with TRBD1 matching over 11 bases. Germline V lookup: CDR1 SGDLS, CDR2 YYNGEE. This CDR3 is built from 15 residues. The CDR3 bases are TGTGCCAGCAGCGTAGGGACAGGGGGCATGTACGGGCAGTACTTC. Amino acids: CASSVGTGGMYGQYF.

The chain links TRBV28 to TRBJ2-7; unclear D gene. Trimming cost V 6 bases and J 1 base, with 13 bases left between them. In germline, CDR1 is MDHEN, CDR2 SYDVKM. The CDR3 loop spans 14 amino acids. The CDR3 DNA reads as TGTGCCAGCAGCGTTCTTATCTCTTCCTACGAGCAGTACTTC. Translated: CASSVLISSYEQYF.

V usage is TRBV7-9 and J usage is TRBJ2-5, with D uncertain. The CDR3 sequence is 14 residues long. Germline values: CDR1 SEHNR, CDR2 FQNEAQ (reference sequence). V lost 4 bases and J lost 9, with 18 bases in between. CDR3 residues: CASSSTIGRVAQYF. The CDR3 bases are TGTGCCAGCAGCTCCACAATTGGACGGGTGGCCCAGTACTTC.

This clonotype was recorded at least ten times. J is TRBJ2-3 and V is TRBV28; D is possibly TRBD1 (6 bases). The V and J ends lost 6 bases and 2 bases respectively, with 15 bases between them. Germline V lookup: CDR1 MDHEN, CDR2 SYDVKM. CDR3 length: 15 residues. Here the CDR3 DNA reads TGTGCCAGCAGCACCGGACAGCGCTTCACAGATACGCAGTATTTT. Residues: CASSTGQRFTDTQYF.